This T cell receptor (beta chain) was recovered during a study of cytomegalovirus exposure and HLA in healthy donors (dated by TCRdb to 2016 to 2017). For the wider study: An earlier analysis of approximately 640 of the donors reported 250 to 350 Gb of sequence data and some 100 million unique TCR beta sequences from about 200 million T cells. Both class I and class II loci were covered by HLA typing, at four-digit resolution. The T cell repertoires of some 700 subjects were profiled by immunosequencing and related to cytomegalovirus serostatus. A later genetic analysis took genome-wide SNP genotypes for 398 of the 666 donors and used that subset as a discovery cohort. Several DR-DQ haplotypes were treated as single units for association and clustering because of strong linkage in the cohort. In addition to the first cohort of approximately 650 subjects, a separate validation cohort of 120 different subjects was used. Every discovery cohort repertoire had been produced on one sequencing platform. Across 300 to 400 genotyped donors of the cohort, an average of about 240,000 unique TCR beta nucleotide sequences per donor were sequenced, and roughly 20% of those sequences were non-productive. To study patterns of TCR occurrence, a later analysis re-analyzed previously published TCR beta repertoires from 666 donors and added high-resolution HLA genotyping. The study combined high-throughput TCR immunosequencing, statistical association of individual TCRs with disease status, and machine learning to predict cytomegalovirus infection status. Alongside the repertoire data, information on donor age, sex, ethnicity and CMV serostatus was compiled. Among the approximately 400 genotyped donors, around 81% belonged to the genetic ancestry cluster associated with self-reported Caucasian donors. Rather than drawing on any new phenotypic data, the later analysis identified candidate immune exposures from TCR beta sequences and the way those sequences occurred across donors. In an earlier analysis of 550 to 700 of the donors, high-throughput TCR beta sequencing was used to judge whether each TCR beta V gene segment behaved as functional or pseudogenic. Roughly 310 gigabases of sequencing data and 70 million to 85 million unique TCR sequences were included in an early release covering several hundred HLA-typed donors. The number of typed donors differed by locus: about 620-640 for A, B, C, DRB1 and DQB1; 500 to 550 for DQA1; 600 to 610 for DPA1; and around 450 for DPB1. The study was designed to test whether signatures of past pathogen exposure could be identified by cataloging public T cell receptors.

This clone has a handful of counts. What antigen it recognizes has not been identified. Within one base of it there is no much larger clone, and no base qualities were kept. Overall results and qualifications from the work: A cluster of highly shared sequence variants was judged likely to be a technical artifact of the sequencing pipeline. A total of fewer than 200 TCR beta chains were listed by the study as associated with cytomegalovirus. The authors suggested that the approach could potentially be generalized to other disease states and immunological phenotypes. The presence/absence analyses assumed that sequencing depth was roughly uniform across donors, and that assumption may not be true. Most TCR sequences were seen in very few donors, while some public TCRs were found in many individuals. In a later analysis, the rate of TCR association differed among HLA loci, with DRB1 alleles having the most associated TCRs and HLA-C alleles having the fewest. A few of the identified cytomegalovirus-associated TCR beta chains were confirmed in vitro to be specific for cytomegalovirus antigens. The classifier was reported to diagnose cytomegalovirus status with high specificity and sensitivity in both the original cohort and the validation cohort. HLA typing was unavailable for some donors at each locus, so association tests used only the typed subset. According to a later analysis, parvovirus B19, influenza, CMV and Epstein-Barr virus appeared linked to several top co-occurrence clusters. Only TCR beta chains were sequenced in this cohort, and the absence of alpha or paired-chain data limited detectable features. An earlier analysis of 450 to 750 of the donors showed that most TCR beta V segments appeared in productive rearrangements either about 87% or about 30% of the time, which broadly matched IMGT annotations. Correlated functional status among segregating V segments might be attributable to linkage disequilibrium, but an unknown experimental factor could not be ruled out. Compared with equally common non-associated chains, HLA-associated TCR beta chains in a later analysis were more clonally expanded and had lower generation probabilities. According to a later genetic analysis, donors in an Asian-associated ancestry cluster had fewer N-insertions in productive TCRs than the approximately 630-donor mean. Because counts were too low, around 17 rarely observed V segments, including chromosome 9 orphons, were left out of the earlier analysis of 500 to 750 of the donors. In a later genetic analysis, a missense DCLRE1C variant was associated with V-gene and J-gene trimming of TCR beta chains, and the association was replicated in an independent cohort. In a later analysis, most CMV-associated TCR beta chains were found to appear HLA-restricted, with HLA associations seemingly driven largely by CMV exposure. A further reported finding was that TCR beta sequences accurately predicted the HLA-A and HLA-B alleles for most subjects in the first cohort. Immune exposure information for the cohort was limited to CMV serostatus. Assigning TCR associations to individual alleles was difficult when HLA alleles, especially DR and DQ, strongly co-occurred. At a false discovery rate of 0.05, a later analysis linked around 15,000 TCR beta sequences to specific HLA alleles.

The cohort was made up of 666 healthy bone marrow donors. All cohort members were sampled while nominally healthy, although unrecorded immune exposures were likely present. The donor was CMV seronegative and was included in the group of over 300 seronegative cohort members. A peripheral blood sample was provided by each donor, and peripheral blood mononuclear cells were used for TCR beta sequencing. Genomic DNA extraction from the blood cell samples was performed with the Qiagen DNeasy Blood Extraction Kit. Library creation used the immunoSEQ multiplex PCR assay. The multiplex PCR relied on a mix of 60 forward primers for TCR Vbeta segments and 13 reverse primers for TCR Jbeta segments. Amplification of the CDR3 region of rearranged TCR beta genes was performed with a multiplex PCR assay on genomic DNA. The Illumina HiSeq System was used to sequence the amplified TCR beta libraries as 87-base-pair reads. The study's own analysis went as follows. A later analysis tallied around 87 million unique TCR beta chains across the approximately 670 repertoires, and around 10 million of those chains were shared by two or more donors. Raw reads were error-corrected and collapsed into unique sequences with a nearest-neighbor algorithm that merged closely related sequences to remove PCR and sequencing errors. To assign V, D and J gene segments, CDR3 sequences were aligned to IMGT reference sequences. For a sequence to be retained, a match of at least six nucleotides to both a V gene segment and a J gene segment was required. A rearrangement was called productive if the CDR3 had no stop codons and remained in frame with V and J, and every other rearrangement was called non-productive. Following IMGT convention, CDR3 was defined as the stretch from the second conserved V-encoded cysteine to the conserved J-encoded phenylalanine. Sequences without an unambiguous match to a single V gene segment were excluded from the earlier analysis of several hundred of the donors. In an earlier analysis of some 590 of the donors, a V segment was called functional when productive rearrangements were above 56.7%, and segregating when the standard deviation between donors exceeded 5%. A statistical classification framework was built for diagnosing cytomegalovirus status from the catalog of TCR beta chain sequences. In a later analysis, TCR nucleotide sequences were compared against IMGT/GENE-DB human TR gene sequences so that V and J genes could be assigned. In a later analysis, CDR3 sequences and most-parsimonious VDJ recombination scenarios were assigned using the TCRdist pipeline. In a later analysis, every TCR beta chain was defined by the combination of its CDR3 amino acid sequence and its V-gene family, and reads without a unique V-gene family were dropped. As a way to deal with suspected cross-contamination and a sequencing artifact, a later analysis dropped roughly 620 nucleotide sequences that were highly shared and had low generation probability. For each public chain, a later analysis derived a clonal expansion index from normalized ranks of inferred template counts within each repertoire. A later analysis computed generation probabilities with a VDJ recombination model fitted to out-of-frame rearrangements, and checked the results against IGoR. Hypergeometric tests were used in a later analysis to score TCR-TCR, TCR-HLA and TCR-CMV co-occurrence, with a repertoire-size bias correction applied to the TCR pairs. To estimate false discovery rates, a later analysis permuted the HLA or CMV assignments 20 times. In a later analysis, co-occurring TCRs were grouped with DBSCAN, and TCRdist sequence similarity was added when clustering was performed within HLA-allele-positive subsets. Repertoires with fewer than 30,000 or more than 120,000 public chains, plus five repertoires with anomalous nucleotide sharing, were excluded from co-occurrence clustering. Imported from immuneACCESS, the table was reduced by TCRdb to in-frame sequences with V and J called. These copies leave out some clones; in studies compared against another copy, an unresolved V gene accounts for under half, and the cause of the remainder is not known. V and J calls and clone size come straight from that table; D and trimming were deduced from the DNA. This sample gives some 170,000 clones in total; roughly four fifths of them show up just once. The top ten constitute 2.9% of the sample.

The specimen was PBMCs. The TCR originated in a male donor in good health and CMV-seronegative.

The bases read TGCGCCAGCAGCGTCGGGACAGGGATTGGCTACACCTTC. Its coded protein is CASSVGTGIGYTF. The chain is assembled from TRBV5-1 and TRBJ1-2, with 9 bases matching TRBD1. From the cysteine through the phenylalanine, the CDR3 covers 13 amino acids. Kept here is only the CDR3 DNA, which spans 39 bases and is read in frame from base 1. V ends up 4 bases short and J 7 bases short, with an unmatched junction base count of 5. Based on the germline V gene, the CDR1 and CDR2 sequences are SGHRS and YFSETQ.